The clone carrying this TCR beta chain has just a few counts. These data come from a study of technical replicates of blood from a handful of donors. Only in-frame clones appear in the TCRdb table, and some are missing; sequencing was by immunoSEQ multiplex PCR. Of tens of thousands of clones listed, 85% to 95% are singletons. Germline V gene lookup returns CDR1 SGHRS and CDR2 YFSETQ. CDR3 length: 14 residues. V shed 0 bases and J shed 2 bases, with 9 bases lying between them. Sequenced material: PBMCs. This TCR was recovered from a human donor in good health. Some clones in this sample may be carry-over from other donors' samples. The rearrangement uses TRBV5-1 and TRBJ2-7; D is perhaps TRBD2 (6 bases). As DNA, the CDR3 is TGCGCCAGCAGCTTGGTTCGGGGGACCTACGAGCAGTACTTC. It translates to CASSLVRGTYEQYF.